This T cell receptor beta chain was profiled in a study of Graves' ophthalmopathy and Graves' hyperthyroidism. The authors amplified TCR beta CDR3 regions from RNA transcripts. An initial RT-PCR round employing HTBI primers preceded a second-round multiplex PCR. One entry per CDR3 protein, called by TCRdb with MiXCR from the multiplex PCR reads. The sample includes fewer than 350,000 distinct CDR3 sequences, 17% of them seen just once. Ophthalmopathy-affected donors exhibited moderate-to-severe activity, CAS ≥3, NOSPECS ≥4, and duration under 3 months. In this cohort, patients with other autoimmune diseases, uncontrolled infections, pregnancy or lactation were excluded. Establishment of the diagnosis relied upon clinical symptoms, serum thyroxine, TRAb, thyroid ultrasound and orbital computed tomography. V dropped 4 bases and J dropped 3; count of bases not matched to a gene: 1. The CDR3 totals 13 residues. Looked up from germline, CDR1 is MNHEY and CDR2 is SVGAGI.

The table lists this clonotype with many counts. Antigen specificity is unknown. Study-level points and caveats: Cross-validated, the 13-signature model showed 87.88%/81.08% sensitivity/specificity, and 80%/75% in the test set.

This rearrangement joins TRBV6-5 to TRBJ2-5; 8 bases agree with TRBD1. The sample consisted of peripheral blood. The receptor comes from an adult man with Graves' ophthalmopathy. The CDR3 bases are TGTGCCAGCAGTTGGGACAGGAAAGAGACCCAGTACTTC. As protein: CASSWDRKETQYF.